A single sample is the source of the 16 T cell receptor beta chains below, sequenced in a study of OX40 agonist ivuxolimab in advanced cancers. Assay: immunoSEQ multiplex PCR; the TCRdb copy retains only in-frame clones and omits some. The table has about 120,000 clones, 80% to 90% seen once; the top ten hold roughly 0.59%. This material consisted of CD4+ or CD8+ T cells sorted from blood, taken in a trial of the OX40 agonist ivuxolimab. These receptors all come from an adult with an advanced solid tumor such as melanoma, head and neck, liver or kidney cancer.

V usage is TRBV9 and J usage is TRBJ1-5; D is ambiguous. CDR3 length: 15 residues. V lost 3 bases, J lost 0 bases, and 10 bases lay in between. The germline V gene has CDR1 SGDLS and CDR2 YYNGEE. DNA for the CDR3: TGTGCCAGCAGCGCGGTCGGGGATAGCAATCAGCCCCAGCATTTT. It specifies CASSAVGDSNQPQHF.

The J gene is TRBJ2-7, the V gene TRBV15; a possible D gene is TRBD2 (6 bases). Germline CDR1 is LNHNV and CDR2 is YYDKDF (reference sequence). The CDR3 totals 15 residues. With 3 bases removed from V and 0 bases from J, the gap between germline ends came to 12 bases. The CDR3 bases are TGTGCCACCAGCAGGGGCGGGACGGCCTCCTACGAGCAGTACTTC. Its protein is CATSRGGTASYEQYF.

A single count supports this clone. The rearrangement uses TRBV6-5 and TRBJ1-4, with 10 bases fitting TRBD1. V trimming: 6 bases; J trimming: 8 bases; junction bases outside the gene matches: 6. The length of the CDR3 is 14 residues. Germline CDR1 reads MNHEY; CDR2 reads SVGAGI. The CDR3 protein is CASSRTGGDEKLFF. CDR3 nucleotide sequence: TGTGCCAGCAGCCGGACAGGGGGAGACGAAAAACTGTTTTTT.

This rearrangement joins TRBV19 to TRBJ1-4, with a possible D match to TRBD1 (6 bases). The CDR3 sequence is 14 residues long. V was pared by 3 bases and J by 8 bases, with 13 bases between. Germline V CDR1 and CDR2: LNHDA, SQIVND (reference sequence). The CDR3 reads CASSMRGIPEKLFF. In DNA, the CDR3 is TGTGCCAGTAGTATGAGGGGGATTCCCGAAAAACTGTTTTTT.

This chain's CDR3 is CASSYSGRRVNSPLHF. The CDR3 region has the DNA TGTGCCAGCAGTTACAGCGGACGCCGGGTGAATTCACCCCTCCACTTT. The chain combines TRBV6-5 with TRBJ1-6; no definite D call. The CDR3 extends over 16 amino acids. Germline V gene data show CDR1 as MNHEY and CDR2 as SVGAGI. V gave up 2 bases and J gave up 7 bases, with 15 bases separating them.

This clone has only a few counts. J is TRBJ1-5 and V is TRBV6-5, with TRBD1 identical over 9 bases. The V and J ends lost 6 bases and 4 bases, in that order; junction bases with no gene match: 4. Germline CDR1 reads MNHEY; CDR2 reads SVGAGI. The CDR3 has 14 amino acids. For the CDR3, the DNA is TGTGCCAGCAGCCCCGGGACAGGGAATCAGCCCCAGCATTTT. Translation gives CASSPGTGNQPQHF.

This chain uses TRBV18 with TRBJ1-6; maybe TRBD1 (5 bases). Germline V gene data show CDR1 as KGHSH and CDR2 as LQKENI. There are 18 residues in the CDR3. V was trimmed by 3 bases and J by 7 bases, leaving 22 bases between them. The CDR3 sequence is CASSPTTVRRGDNSPLHF. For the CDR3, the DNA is TGTGCCAGCTCACCTACGACAGTTAGAAGGGGTGACAATTCACCCCTCCACTTT.

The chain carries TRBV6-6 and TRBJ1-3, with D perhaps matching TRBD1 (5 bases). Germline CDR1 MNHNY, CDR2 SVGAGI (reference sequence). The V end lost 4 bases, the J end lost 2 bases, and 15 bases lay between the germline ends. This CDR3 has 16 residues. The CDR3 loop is CASSFGGNSAGNTIYF. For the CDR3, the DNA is TGTGCCAGCAGTTTCGGGGGAAACTCGGCTGGAAACACCATATATTTT.

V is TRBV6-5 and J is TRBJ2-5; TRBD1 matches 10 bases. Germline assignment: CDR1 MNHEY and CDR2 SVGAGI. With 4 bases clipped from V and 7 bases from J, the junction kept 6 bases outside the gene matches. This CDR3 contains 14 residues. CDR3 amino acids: CASSLPGTGATQYF. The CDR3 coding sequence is TGTGCCAGCAGTTTACCAGGGACAGGGGCGACCCAGTACTTC.

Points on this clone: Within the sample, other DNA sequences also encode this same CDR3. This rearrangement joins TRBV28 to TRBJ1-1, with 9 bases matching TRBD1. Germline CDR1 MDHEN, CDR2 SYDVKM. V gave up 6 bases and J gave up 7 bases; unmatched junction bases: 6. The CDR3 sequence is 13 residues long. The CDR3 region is CASRPGQGSEAFF. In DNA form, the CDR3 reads TGTGCCAGCAGACCTGGACAGGGGAGTGAAGCTTTCTTT.

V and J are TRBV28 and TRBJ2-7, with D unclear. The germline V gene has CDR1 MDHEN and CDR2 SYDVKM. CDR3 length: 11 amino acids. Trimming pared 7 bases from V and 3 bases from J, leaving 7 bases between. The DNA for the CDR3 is TGTGCCAGCATCCGAGACTACGAGCAGTACTTC. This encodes CASIRDYEQYF. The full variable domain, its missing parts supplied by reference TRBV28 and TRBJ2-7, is DVKVTQSSRYLVKRTGEKVFLECVQDMDHENMFWYRQDPGLGLRLIYFSYDVKMKEKGDIPEGYSVSREKKERFSLILESASTNQTSMYLCASIRDYEQYFGPGTRLTVT.

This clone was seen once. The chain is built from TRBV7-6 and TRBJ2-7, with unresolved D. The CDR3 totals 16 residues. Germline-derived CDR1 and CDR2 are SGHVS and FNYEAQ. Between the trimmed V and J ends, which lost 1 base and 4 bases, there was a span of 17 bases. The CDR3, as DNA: TGTGCCAGCAGCTTAGAGGTGGTCTTGGTGCTTTACGAGCAGTACTTC. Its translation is CASSLEVVLVLYEQYF.

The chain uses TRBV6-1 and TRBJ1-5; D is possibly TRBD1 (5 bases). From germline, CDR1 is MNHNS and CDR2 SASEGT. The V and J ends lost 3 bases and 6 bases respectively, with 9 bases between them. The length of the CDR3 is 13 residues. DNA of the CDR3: TGTGCCAGCAGTGATAGGGGCGGTCAGCCCCAGCATTTT. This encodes CASSDRGGQPQHF.

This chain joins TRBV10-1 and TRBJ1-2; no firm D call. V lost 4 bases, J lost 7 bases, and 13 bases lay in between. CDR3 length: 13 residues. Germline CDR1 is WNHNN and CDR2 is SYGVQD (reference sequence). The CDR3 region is CASSAVADFGYTF. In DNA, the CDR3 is TGCGCCAGCAGTGCGGTGGCCGATTTTGGCTACACCTTC.

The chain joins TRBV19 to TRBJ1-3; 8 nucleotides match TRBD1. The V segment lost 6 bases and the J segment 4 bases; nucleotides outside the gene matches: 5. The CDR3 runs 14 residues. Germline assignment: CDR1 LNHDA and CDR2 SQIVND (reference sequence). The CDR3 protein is CASRSGTGGNTIYF. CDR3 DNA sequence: TGTGCCAGTAGGTCCGGGACAGGCGGAAACACCATATATTTT.

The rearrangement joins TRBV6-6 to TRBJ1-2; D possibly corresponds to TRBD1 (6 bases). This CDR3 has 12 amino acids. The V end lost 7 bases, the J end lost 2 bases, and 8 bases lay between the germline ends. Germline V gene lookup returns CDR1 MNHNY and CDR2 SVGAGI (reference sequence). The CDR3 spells CASNTGNYGYTF. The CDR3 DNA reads TGTGCCAGCAATACAGGGAACTATGGCTACACCTTC.